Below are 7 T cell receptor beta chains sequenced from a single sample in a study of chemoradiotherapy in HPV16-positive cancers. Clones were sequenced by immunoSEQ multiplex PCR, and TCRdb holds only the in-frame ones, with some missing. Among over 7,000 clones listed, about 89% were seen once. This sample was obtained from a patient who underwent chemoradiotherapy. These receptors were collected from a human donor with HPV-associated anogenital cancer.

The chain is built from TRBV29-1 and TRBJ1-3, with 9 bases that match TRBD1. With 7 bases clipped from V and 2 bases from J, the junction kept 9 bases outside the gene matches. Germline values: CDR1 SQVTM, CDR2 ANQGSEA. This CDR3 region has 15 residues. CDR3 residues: CSGSTGGAAGNTIYF. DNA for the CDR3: TGCAGCGGCTCAACAGGGGGCGCCGCTGGAAACACCATATATTTT.

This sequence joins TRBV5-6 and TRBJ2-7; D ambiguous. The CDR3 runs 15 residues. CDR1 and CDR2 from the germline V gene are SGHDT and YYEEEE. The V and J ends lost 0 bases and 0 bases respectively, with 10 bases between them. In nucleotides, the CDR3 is TGTGCCAGCAGCTTGGTCCGAGCTTACTCCTACGAGCAGTACTTC. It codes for CASSLVRAYSYEQYF.

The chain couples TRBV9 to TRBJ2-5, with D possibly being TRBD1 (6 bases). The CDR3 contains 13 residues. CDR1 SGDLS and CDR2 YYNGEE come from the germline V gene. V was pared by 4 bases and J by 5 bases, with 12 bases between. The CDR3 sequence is CASSLRGGETQYF. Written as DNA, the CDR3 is TGTGCCAGCAGCCTCAGGGGCGGTGAGACCCAGTACTTC. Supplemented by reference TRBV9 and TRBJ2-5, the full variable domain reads DSGVTQTPKHLITATGQRVTLRCSPRSGDLSVYWYQQSLDQGLQFLIQYYNGEERAKGNILERFSAQQFPDLHSELNLSSLELGDSALYFCASSLRGGETQYFGPGTRLLVL.

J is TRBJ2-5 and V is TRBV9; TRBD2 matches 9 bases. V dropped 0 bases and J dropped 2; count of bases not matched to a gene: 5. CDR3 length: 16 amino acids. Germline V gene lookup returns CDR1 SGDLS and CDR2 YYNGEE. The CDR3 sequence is CASSVGPSGAQETQYF. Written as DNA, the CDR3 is TGTGCCAGCAGCGTAGGGCCTAGCGGGGCACAAGAGACCCAGTACTTC.

The CDR3 sequence: CAVRGGQSSTDTQYF. The CDR3 bases are TGTGCCGTTAGGGGGGGACAGTCTAGCACAGATACGCAGTATTTT. The gene calls are TRBV25-1 and TRBJ2-3; D is tentatively TRBD1 or TRBD2 (7 bases each). The germline V gene encodes CDR1 MGHDK and CDR2 SYGVNS. V lost 11 bases, J lost 0 bases, and 18 bases lay in between. The CDR3 covers 15 residues.

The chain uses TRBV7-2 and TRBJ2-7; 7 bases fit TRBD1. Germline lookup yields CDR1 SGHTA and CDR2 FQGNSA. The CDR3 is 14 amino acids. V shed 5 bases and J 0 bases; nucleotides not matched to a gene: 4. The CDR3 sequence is CASSRDRASYEQYF. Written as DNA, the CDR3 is TGTGCCAGCAGCCGAGACAGGGCCTCCTACGAGCAGTACTTC.

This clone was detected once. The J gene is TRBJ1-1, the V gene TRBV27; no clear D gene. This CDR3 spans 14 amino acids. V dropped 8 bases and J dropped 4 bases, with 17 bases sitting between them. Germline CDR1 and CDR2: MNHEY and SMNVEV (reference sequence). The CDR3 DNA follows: TGTGCCAGCTCCAATAACGTGGGTGCCACTGAAGCTTTCTTT. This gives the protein CASSNNVGATEAFF.